This T cell receptor beta chain was captured by sequencing in a study of blood T cell repertoires in COVID-19. V lost 1 base, J lost 5 bases, and 5 bases lay in between. This CDR3 has 12 residues. Some clones are missing from TCRdb's copy, which holds only in-frame ones; the method was immunoSEQ multiplex PCR. This table holds fewer than 200,000 clones, roughly three quarters found once. Sequencing was performed on peripheral blood. The gene calls are TRBV12-3 or TRBV12-4 and TRBJ1-2; D ambiguous. The TCR comes from a woman aged 50 to 60 with active or convalescent COVID-19. The DNA of the CDR3 is TGTGCCAGCAGTTTAGTTAATTATGGCTACACCTTC. This codes for CASSLVNYGYTF.